This passage covers 26 T cell receptor beta chains from one sample sequenced in a study of CD8+ T cells in alopecia areata. Sequencing templates came from extracted RNA that was reverse transcribed into cDNA. The table came from immunoSEQ multiplex PCR; TCRdb's copy has only in-frame clones and leaves some out. The table has some 190,000 clones, 60% seen once. Treatment of the sample: oral pan-JAK inhibitor, 5-10 mg twice daily. This specimen consisted of CD4+ T cells sorted from blood, obtained at week 24, from a patient treated with tofacitinib. Receptors were obtained from a human donor with alopecia areata.

The V and J genes are TRBV30 and TRBJ1-5; D possibly corresponds to TRBD1 (5 bases). The V end lost 1 base, the J end lost 5 bases, and 9 bases lay between the germline ends. The length of the CDR3 is 13 residues. Germline CDR1 is GTSNPN and CDR2 is SVGIG (reference sequence). CDR3 residues: CAWSEQGDQPQHF. The CDR3 bases are TGTGCCTGGAGTGAACAAGGGGATCAGCCCCAGCATTTT.

This clone was recorded a few times. Other DNA sequences in the same sample also yield this CDR3. This chain connects TRBV5-1 to TRBJ1-1; 7 bases align to TRBD1. This CDR3 is 14 amino acids long. The trim removed 3 bases at V and 0 bases at J, leaving 2 bases unmatched. Germline loops: CDR1 SGHRS, CDR2 YFSETQ. The CDR3 reads CASSSGQMNTEAFF. Written as DNA, the CDR3 is TGCGCCAGCAGCTCGGGACAGATGAACACTGAAGCTTTCTTT.

This clone was found once. The chain uses TRBV30 and TRBJ1-5; no firm D call. The length of the CDR3 is 14 residues. Germline V gene data show CDR1 as GTSNPN and CDR2 as SVGIG (reference sequence). Trimming removed 0 bases at V and 9 bases at J, with 15 bases between. For the CDR3, the DNA is TGTGCCTGGAGTGTACGCGGTGGGTTAAGGCCCCAGCATTTT. Translation gives CAWSVRGGLRPQHF.

This clone was counted a few times. The chain has TRBV14 and TRBJ1-2; unclear D gene. The CDR3 sequence is 14 residues long. The V gene's germline CDR1 is SGHDN and CDR2 FVKESK. Trimming took 2 bases from V and 8 from J, leaving 15 bases between them. The CDR3 nucleotides are TGTGCCAGCAGCCAACTGAGCCGGACGGTAGGCTACACCTTC. Its protein is CASSQLSRTVGYTF. The whole variable domain, filled in from reference TRBV14 and TRBJ1-2, reads EAGVTQFPSHSVIEKGQTVTLRCDPISGHDNLYWYRRVMGKEIKFLLHFVKESKQDESGMPNNRFLAERTGGTYSTLKVQPAELEDSGVYFCASSQLSRTVGYTFGSGTRLTVV.

The V and J genes are TRBV30 and TRBJ1-2, with D hard to call. Germline V lookup: CDR1 GTSNPN, CDR2 SVGIG (reference sequence). CDR3 length: 13 amino acids. V was clipped by 1 base and J by 5 bases, with 11 bases between them. CDR3 sequence: CAWSGDGWYGYTF. The CDR3, as DNA: TGTGCCTGGAGTGGTGACGGGTGGTATGGCTACACCTTC.

This clone was seen a handful of times. The chain is built from TRBV29-1 and TRBJ1-1, with D possibly matching TRBD1 (5 bases). The CDR3 sequence is 14 residues long. From germline, CDR1 is SQVTM and CDR2 ANQGSEA. V shed 7 bases and J shed 3 bases, with 18 bases lying between them. CDR3 protein: CSARQLQVDTEAFF. CDR3 bases: TGCAGCGCCCGACAGCTTCAGGTGGACACTGAAGCTTTCTTT.

A few counts support this clone. V is TRBV6-1 and J is TRBJ1-1, with TRBD1 matching 7 bases. After removal of 0 bases from V and 6 bases from J, the junction contained 7 bases not matched to a gene. Germline V gene data show CDR1 as MNHNS and CDR2 as SASEGT. The CDR3 totals 15 residues. The chain's CDR3 is CASSEARTGLAEAFF. CDR3 nucleotides: TGTGCCAGCAGTGAAGCGAGGACAGGTCTGGCTGAAGCTTTCTTT.

This clone was observed a few times. The chain recombines TRBV6-1 with TRBJ1-1; D ambiguous. V lost 2 bases and J 0 bases, leaving 4 bases between the germline ends. The CDR3 is made up of 13 amino acids. The germline V gene has CDR1 MNHNS and CDR2 SASEGT. CDR3 in amino acids: CASSEQLNTEAFF. CDR3 DNA sequence: TGTGCCAGCAGTGAACAGCTGAACACTGAAGCTTTCTTT.

This clone has just a few counts. The rearrangement uses TRBV7-2 and TRBJ2-7; 12 positions match TRBD1. Per the germline V gene, CDR1 is SGHTA and CDR2 is FQGNSA. The CDR3 spans 16 residues. V was clipped by 5 bases and J by 6 bases; unmatched bases: 11. CDR3 region: CASSQPGQGARGEQYF. CDR3 sequence (DNA): TGTGCCAGCAGCCAGCCGGGACAGGGGGCCCGTGGCGAGCAGTACTTC.

The V gene is TRBV29-1, the J gene TRBJ1-2; a possible D gene is TRBD1 (6 bases). The V gene's germline CDR1 is SQVTM and CDR2 ANQGSEA. The CDR3 covers 14 residues. Trimming removed 4 bases at V and 4 bases at J, with 16 bases between. The CDR3 reads CSVGGEQGLYGYTF. The CDR3 DNA reads as TGCAGCGTTGGTGGGGAGCAGGGGCTCTATGGCTACACCTTC.

V and J are TRBV30 and TRBJ2-3; TRBD1 or TRBD2 may be the D gene (5 bases each). CDR3 length: 12 amino acids. Germline lookup yields CDR1 GTSNPN and CDR2 SVGIG (reference sequence). Trimming stripped 0 bases from V and 8 bases from J, with 9 bases between. The CDR3 sequence: CAWSVEGRTQYF. DNA of the CDR3: TGTGCCTGGAGTGTTGAGGGGCGTACGCAGTATTTT.

V and J are TRBV13 and TRBJ1-6, with unresolved D. Trimming shortened V by 5 bases and J by 7 bases, and 12 bases separated the two germline ends. The CDR3 totals 14 residues. Germline CDR1 and CDR2: PRHDT and FYEKMQ (reference sequence). The CDR3 DNA reads as TGTGCCAGCAGCCCGCCCTACCAGAATTCACCCCTCCACTTT. Residues: CASSPPYQNSPLHF.

The rearrangement joins TRBV30 to TRBJ2-2; the D is unclear. V shed 4 bases and J shed 0 bases, with 6 bases lying between them. CDR3 length: 13 amino acids. Germline CDR1 reads GTSNPN; CDR2 reads SVGIG (reference sequence). CDR3 nucleotide sequence: TGTGCCTGGACAGGTTCGAACACCGGGGAGCTGTTTTTT. This sequence encodes CAWTGSNTGELFF.

This chain uses TRBV14 with TRBJ2-1; 14 bases agree with TRBD2. With V trimmed by 4 bases and J by 10 bases, 6 bases remained unmatched. CDR1 and CDR2 (germline): SGHDN, FVKESK. The CDR3 consists of 15 residues. CDR3 residues: CASSPWTSGGPEQFF. Here the CDR3 DNA reads TGTGCCAGCAGCCCCTGGACTAGCGGGGGGCCCGAGCAGTTCTTC.

The rearrangement uses TRBV30 and TRBJ1-2; D gene unclear. There are 11 residues in the CDR3. V lost 2 bases to trimming and J lost 7 bases, with 8 bases between them. CDR1 GTSNPN and CDR2 SVGIG come from the germline V gene (reference sequence). CDR3 residues: CAWSLLGGYTF. CDR3 nucleotides: TGTGCCTGGAGTCTACTTGGTGGCTACACCTTC.

The chain couples TRBV9 to TRBJ2-7; the D is unclear. The CDR3 is 14 amino acids. The germline V and J ends were trimmed by 0 bases and 6 bases, with 13 bases remaining between them. The germline V gene encodes CDR1 SGDLS and CDR2 YYNGEE. The CDR3: CASSVESRLGEQYF. CDR3 nucleotides: TGTGCCAGCAGCGTAGAGTCCAGGCTGGGCGAGCAGTACTTC.

This clone was observed a handful of times. The J gene is TRBJ2-3, the V gene TRBV7-2; 9 nucleotides line up with TRBD2. Germline V gives CDR1 SGHTA, CDR2 FQGNSA. The junction had 12 bases not matched to a gene; V was cut back by 4 bases and J by 1 base. The CDR3 has 18 amino acids. The CDR3 bases are TGTGCCAGCAGCTCCCGACTTCTAGCGGGGCTCCGCACAGATACGCAGTATTTT. Protein sequence: CASSSRLLAGLRTDTQYF.

The chain links TRBV18 to TRBJ2-5; D gene unclear. Per germline, CDR1 KGHSH and CDR2 LQKENI. The germline V and J ends were trimmed by 3 bases and 0 bases, with 2 bases remaining between them. The CDR3 extends over 12 amino acids. CDR3: CASSPNQETQYF. Written as DNA, the CDR3 is TGTGCCAGCTCACCTAACCAAGAGACCCAGTACTTC.

The chain carries TRBV5-1 and TRBJ1-6, with 12 bases lining up with TRBD1. V was clipped by 1 base and J by 6 bases; unmatched bases: 2. Germline V gene lookup returns CDR1 SGHRS and CDR2 YFSETQ. The CDR3 spans 16 residues. In nucleotides, the CDR3 is TGCGCCAGCAGCTTGACGGGACAGGGGGCTAATTCACCCCTCCACTTT. Translated, it gives CASSLTGQGANSPLHF.

The gene calls are TRBV10-3 and TRBJ1-6; D not certain. This CDR3 has 13 residues. Germline values: CDR1 ENHRY, CDR2 SYGVKD. V was cut by 10 bases and J by 8 bases, with 15 bases left in between. The DNA for the CDR3 is TGTGCCACCCGCGGCCTGAGTGATTCACCCCTCCACTTT. It encodes CATRGLSDSPLHF.

The CDR3 nucleotides read TGTGCCAGCAGTTCCGGACAGGGCAACGGTTCACCCCTCCACTTT. Translating it yields CASSSGQGNGSPLHF. J is TRBJ1-6 and V is TRBV27; 8 bases map to TRBD1. After removal of 4 bases from V and 9 bases from J, the junction contained 8 bases not matched to a gene. This CDR3 spans 15 amino acids. Germline CDR1 reads MNHEY; CDR2 reads SMNVEV (reference sequence).

V is TRBV29-1 and J is TRBJ2-5; 9 bases agree with TRBD2. Germline-derived CDR1 and CDR2 are SQVTM and ANQGSEA. With 0 bases clipped from V and 4 bases from J, the junction kept 6 bases outside the gene matches. This CDR3 is 15 amino acids long. The CDR3 sequence: CSVEDPRGGAETQYF. In DNA form, the CDR3 reads TGCAGCGTTGAAGACCCACGCGGGGGGGCAGAGACCCAGTACTTC.

This clone was observed many times. The chain recombines TRBV6-1 with TRBJ2-3, with 7 positions matching TRBD1. CDR1 and CDR2 (germline): MNHNS, SASEGT. This CDR3 has 15 residues. V lost 5 bases, J lost 1 base, and 6 bases stayed unmatched. CDR3 sequence reads: CASSPKTGGTDTQYF. CDR3 DNA: TGTGCCAGCAGTCCTAAAACAGGGGGCACAGATACGCAGTATTTT.

The chain carries TRBV5-6 and TRBJ1-2; the match to TRBD1 covers 9 bases. The CDR3 is made up of 13 amino acids. V shed 2 bases and J 6 bases; nucleotides not matched to a gene: 2. Germline V gene data show CDR1 as SGHDT and CDR2 as YYEEEE. CDR3 protein: CASSFRDRDGYTF. CDR3 bases: TGTGCCAGCAGCTTCCGGGACAGGGATGGCTACACCTTC.

The chain carries TRBV29-1 and TRBJ1-2; TRBD1 agrees at 10 bases. The J segment lost 7 bases and the V segment lost 4 bases, leaving 3 bases of the junction unmatched. This CDR3 has 12 residues. Germline CDR1 is SQVTM and CDR2 is ANQGSEA. DNA for the CDR3: TGCAGCGTTGCGGGACAGGGGCTTGGCTACACCTTC. The encoded protein is CSVAGQGLGYTF.

The genes are TRBV5-6 and TRBJ2-7; 7 bases fit TRBD1. CDR1 and CDR2 from the germline V gene are SGHDT and YYEEEE. This CDR3 contains 14 residues. The V segment lost 2 bases and the J segment 2 bases; nucleotides outside the gene matches: 4. The CDR3 sequence: CASSLRQGTYEQYF. DNA of the CDR3: TGTGCCAGCAGCTTAAGACAGGGCACCTACGAGCAGTACTTC. Using reference TRBV5-6 and TRBJ2-7 for the parts outside the CDR3, the full variable domain is DAGVTQSPTHLIKTRGQQVTLRCSPKSGHDTVSWYQQALGQGPQFIFQYYEEEERQRGNFPDRFSGHQFPNYSSELNVNALLLGDSALYLCASSLRQGTYEQYFGPGTRLTVT.